The present T cell receptor (beta chain) was sequenced within a study of T cells expressing NK-cell markers. Comment on this clonotype: What it binds is unknown.

TCRdb processed the 5' RACE reads again and assigns one entry to each CDR3 protein, with no DNA. The listing records about 260,000 distinct CDR3 sequences. The CDR3 is 17 residues long. Germline CDR1 and CDR2: SGHVS and FNYEAQ. Overall study findings and caveats: Questions lingered over whether expanded NKG2C+ T cell clones were HCMV-specific. A range of roughly 1.0-8% of CD8+ T cells consisted of dominant NKG2C+ clonotypes in roughly 6 donors.

Specimen: blood T cells: a sorted CD56 or NKG2C T cell subset, CD4+ or CD8+ T cells, or bulk PBMC T cells (not recorded which). The sequence came from a woman aged 18 to 75 in good health. The V and J genes are TRBV7-6 and TRBJ2-3; TCRdb outputs TRBD2, but without DNA this stays unchecked. The CDR3 loop reads CASSLMASGGPPDTQYF.